This T cell receptor beta chain was profiled in a study of cytomegalovirus exposure and HLA in healthy donors. Sequenced by immunoSEQ multiplex PCR; TCRdb stores in-frame clones only, minus some. Of roughly 110,000 clones in the sample, roughly nine tenths are singletons; the top ten hold less than 2%. This clone was counted once. The length of the CDR3 is 14 residues. Trimming took 11 bases from V and 1 from J; bases not matched to a gene: 9. In germline, CDR1 is MDHEN, CDR2 SYDVKM. The rearrangement uses TRBV28 and TRBJ2-5, with TRBD2 matching 8 bases. The clonotype was recovered from a woman younger than 35 in good health and CMV-seropositive. Sequencing used PBMCs. The CDR3 sequence is CALAAGGRQETQYF. The DNA of the CDR3 is TGTGCCCTCGCCGCGGGGGGACGCCAAGAGACCCAGTACTTC.